This T cell receptor beta chain stems from a study of T cell responses to AZD1222 COVID-19 vaccine. The table came from immunoSEQ multiplex PCR; TCRdb's copy has only in-frame clones and leaves some out. The sample has about 160,000 clones, about 90% seen once. With 4 bases removed from V and 0 bases from J, the gap between germline ends came to 20 bases. In germline, CDR1 is SGDLS, CDR2 YYNGEE. The CDR3 is made up of 18 amino acids. The chain carries TRBV9 and TRBJ1-3; D not certain. The receptor was derived from an adult who received the AZD1222 COVID-19 vaccine. The sequencing used peripheral blood, collected 28 days after the second AZD1222 dose. The chain's CDR3 is CASSPTPGPTFSGNTIYF. For the CDR3, the DNA is TGTGCCAGCAGCCCCACCCCGGGCCCCACATTCTCTGGAAACACCATATATTTT.